This entry lists 27 T cell receptor beta chains sequenced from one sample in a study of OX40 agonist ivuxolimab in advanced cancers. TCRdb's table, derived via immunoSEQ multiplex PCR, lists solely in-frame clones and lacks some. Of about 25,000 clones in the sample, about 86% were seen once. The specimen was CD4+ or CD8+ T cells sorted from blood, collected in a trial of the OX40 agonist ivuxolimab. These receptors were obtained from an adult with an advanced solid tumor such as melanoma, head and neck, liver or kidney cancer.

This clone was observed a few times. The rearrangement uses TRBV19 and TRBJ1-5; D is possibly TRBD1 (5 bases). CDR3 length equals 14 residues. Trimming cost V 3 bases and J 5 bases, with 11 bases left between them. Germline V gene sequence: CDR1 LNHDA, CDR2 SQIVND (reference sequence). Here the CDR3 reads CASSMAGPYQPQHF. DNA for the CDR3: TGTGCCAGTAGTATGGCAGGGCCGTATCAGCCCCAGCATTTT.

This chain joins TRBV4-1 and TRBJ2-5; D remains ambiguous. Germline loops: CDR1 MGHRA, CDR2 YSYEKL. V was shortened by 0 bases and J by 9 bases, with 14 bases between the two germline ends. The CDR3 has 14 residues. CDR3 residues: CASSQEGWPKAQYF. The CDR3 DNA is TGCGCCAGCAGCCAAGAGGGCTGGCCTAAGGCCCAGTACTTC.

CDR3 sequence: CASSQLAGGGTDTQYF. The CDR3 nucleotides are TGTGCCAGCAGCCAACTAGCGGGGGGCGGCACAGATACGCAGTATTTT. This chain connects TRBV4-2 to TRBJ2-3, with 11 bases lining up with TRBD2. The V and J ends lost 2 bases and 1 base, in that order; junction bases with no gene match: 2. The CDR3 has 16 residues. The germline CDR1 and CDR2 sequences are LGHNA and YNFKEQ.

The chain carries TRBV7-8 and TRBJ2-1; D is undetermined. The CDR3 has 12 residues. Germline CDR1 SGHVS, CDR2 FQNEAQ. V gave up 5 bases and J gave up 9 bases, with 11 bases separating them. The CDR3 nucleotides are TGTGCCAGCAGCCTATTTATGGGTGAGCAGTTCTTC. It is translated as CASSLFMGEQFF.

Points on this clone: The junction differs from germline at one of its ends, possibly a read error. The V call is TRBV6-1, the J call TRBJ2-7; D possibly matches TRBD1 or TRBD2 (6 bases each). This CDR3 spans 14 amino acids. Per the germline V gene, CDR1 is MNHNS and CDR2 is SASEGT. The DNA for the CDR3 is TGTGCCAGCAGAGAAGACAGGAAGGGACTCGAGCAGTACTTC. This translates into CASREDRKGLEQYF.

The chain employs TRBV9 and TRBJ2-3; 13 nucleotides match TRBD2. Trimming cost V 4 bases and J 1 base; bases outside gene matches: 6. The germline CDR1 and CDR2 sequences are SGDLS and YYNGEE. CDR3 length equals 17 residues. The CDR3 spells CASSPRTSGGRTDTQYF. CDR3 DNA: TGTGCCAGCAGCCCCCGGACTAGCGGGGGCCGCACAGATACGCAGTATTTT.

The chain links TRBV9 to TRBJ1-4; 7 bases are a match to TRBD1. The CDR3 is made up of 14 amino acids. After removal of 4 bases from V and 4 bases from J, the junction contained 4 bases not matched to a gene. Germline assignment: CDR1 SGDLS and CDR2 YYNGEE. The CDR3 nucleotides read TGTGCCAGCAGCCCTCGGGACAGTAATGAAAAACTGTTTTTT. As protein: CASSPRDSNEKLFF. Based on the CDR3 plus reference TRBV9 and TRBJ1-4, the full variable domain is DSGVTQTPKHLITATGQRVTLRCSPRSGDLSVYWYQQSLDQGLQFLIQYYNGEERAKGNILERFSAQQFPDLHSELNLSSLELGDSALYFCASSPRDSNEKLFFGSGTQLSVL.

The J gene is TRBJ2-7, the V gene TRBV5-1, with 10 bases fitting TRBD2. The CDR3 is 15 residues long. Germline trimming cut 0 bases from V and 5 bases from J; bases unmatched to any gene: 5. Germline CDR1 and CDR2: SGHRS and YFSETQ. CDR3: CASSLDSGRSNEQYF. As DNA, the CDR3 is TGCGCCAGCAGCTTGGATAGCGGGAGGTCTAACGAGCAGTACTTC.

This rearrangement joins TRBV9 to TRBJ1-2, with D unresolved. The V end lost 0 bases, the J end lost 2 bases, and 8 bases lay between the germline ends. CDR3 size: 14 residues. The V gene's germline CDR1 is SGDLS and CDR2 YYNGEE. This chain's CDR3 is CASSVEGANYGYTF. The DNA of the CDR3 is TGTGCCAGCAGCGTAGAGGGAGCAAACTATGGCTACACCTTC.

The chain combines TRBV9 with TRBJ1-2; the match to TRBD1 covers 7 bases. Germline V lookup: CDR1 SGDLS, CDR2 YYNGEE. This CDR3 comprises 18 residues. J was trimmed by 4 bases and V by 0 bases; bases with no gene match: 15. CDR3 in amino acids: CASSVEPGQPIHLYGYTF. In DNA form, the CDR3 reads TGTGCCAGCAGCGTAGAACCGGGACAGCCAATCCATCTCTATGGCTACACCTTC.

In its sample, this clone was seen once. This chain's CDR3 is CAIQGALETQYF. CDR3 sequence (DNA): TGTGCCATACAGGGGGCTTTGGAGACCCAGTACTTC. The chain is built from TRBV2 and TRBJ2-5; 9 bases align to TRBD1. The CDR3 contains 12 residues. Trimming at V came to 10 bases and at J to 5 bases, leaving 5 bases not matched to a gene. The V gene's germline CDR1 is SNHLY and CDR2 FYNNEI.

This clone was seen just once. This chain uses TRBV10-3 with TRBJ2-1, with no clear D. This CDR3 is 16 amino acids long. V was shortened by 0 bases and J by 1 base, with 10 bases between the two germline ends. Germline-derived CDR1 and CDR2 are ENHRY and SYGVKD. This chain's CDR3 is CAISESAAGSYNEQFF. The CDR3 DNA reads TGTGCCATCAGTGAGTCGGCTGCTGGGTCCTACAATGAGCAGTTCTTC.

This chain links TRBV11-2 with TRBJ2-5; possibly TRBD1 for D (5 bases). From germline, CDR1 is SGHAT and CDR2 FQNNGV. The ends were cut back, 0 bases at V and 8 bases at J, with 10 bases in the middle. The CDR3 contains 13 residues. CDR3 bases: TGTGCCAGCAGCTTAGAGGTACAGGCAACCCAGTACTTC. This gives the protein CASSLEVQATQYF.

The V and J genes are TRBV9 and TRBJ2-1; 11 bases align to TRBD2. The CDR3 is 16 residues long. Germline trimming cut 2 bases from V and 7 bases from J; bases unmatched to any gene: 8. Germline CDR1 reads SGDLS; CDR2 reads YYNGEE. CDR3 amino acids: CASSVSGRAQANEQFF. The DNA for the CDR3 is TGTGCCAGCAGCGTTAGCGGGAGGGCCCAGGCGAATGAGCAGTTCTTC.

The V gene is TRBV5-1, the J gene TRBJ2-3; D possibly corresponds to TRBD2 (6 bases). This CDR3 is built from 15 residues. CDR1 is SGHRS and CDR2 is YFSETQ in the germline V gene. The V and J ends lost 2 bases and 6 bases respectively, with 16 bases between them. The CDR3 region is CASSLEAGPQDTQYF. The CDR3 nucleotides are TGCGCCAGCAGCTTAGAAGCGGGCCCCCAGGATACGCAGTATTTT. The full variable domain, in which reference TRBV5-1 and TRBJ2-3 provide the parts outside the CDR3, is KAGVTQTPRYLIKTRGQQVTLSCSPISGHRSVSWYQQTPGQGLQFLFEYFSETQRNKGNFPGRFSGRQFSNSRSEMNVSTLELGDSALYLCASSLEAGPQDTQYFGPGTRLTVL.

The chain employs TRBV7-2 and TRBJ2-1, with a possible D match to TRBD1 (6 bases). The germline V gene encodes CDR1 SGHTA and CDR2 FQGNSA. V shed 5 bases and J shed 3 bases, with 11 bases lying between them. This CDR3 comprises 14 residues. The CDR3, as DNA: TGTGCCAGCAGCCCGTTCAGGGGCTACAATGAGCAGTTCTTC. Its protein product is CASSPFRGYNEQFF.

The CDR3 here is CASSSSGGPGMNEQYF. DNA of the CDR3: TGTGCCAGTAGTTCTAGCGGGGGGCCCGGGATGAACGAGCAGTACTTC. The rearrangement joins TRBV19 to TRBJ2-7; TRBD2 matches at 11 bases. The CDR3 extends over 16 amino acids. Trimming took 5 bases from V and 5 from J; bases not matched to a gene: 11. Germline V gene sequence: CDR1 LNHDA, CDR2 SQIVND (reference sequence).

V is TRBV6-1 and J is TRBJ2-2; 9 bases line up with TRBD2. The V gene end was trimmed by 2 bases and the J gene end by 5 bases; junction bases not matched to a gene: 6. Germline assignment: CDR1 MNHNS and CDR2 SASEGT. The CDR3 runs to 16 residues. The CDR3 DNA reads as TGTGCCAGCAGTGAATTGGTTAGCGGGGGAACCGGGGAGCTGTTTTTT. Its protein is CASSELVSGGTGELFF.

The J gene is TRBJ1-2, the V gene TRBV27, with unresolved D. With 0 bases removed from V and 3 bases from J, the gap between germline ends came to 8 bases. Germline-derived CDR1 and CDR2 are MNHEY and SMNVEV (reference sequence). The CDR3 sequence is 14 residues long. This chain's CDR3 is CASSLSGTHYGYTF. CDR3 bases: TGTGCCAGCAGTTTATCGGGCACCCACTATGGCTACACCTTC.

The CDR3 sequence is CARAKGGVVTDTQYF. CDR3 coding DNA: TGTGCCAGAGCCAAAGGGGGAGTAGTAACAGATACGCAGTATTTT. The chain joins TRBV2 to TRBJ2-3, with D possibly matching TRBD1 (6 bases). The CDR3 contains 15 residues. CDR1 is SNHLY and CDR2 is FYNNEI in the germline V gene. Trimming shortened V by 9 bases and J by 3 bases, and 19 bases separated the two germline ends. Looking up the rest from reference TRBV2 and TRBJ2-3 gives the full variable domain: EPEVTQTPSHQVTQMGQEVILRCVPISNHLYFYWYRQILGQKVEFLVSFYNNEISEKSEIFDDQFSVERPDGSNFTLKIRSTKLEDSAMYFCARAKGGVVTDTQYFGPGTRLTVL.

The chain couples TRBV13 to TRBJ2-7; D is uncertain. This CDR3 spans 13 amino acids. Germline CDR1 PRHDT, CDR2 FYEKMQ (reference sequence). V was shortened by 5 bases and J by 1 base, with 9 bases between the two germline ends. Here the CDR3 DNA reads TGTGCCAGCAGCCCATCAGAATCCTACGAGCAGTACTTC. This encodes CASSPSESYEQYF.

The chain employs TRBV2 and TRBJ1-2; D might be TRBD1 (6 bases). The CDR3 is 12 residues long. The germline V and J ends were trimmed by 10 bases and 4 bases, with 13 bases remaining between them. Germline loops: CDR1 SNHLY, CDR2 FYNNEI. The CDR3 here is CAIRGGLYGYTF. The CDR3, as DNA: TGTGCCATCCGAGGGGGACTCTATGGCTACACCTTC.

The chain combines TRBV27 with TRBJ2-3; no reliable D call. This CDR3 is built from 13 residues. Per germline, CDR1 MNHEY and CDR2 SMNVEV (reference sequence). Trimming removed 3 bases from V and 4 bases from J, with 8 bases in between. The CDR3: CASSFWSADTQYF. The CDR3, as DNA: TGTGCCAGCAGTTTTTGGAGTGCAGATACGCAGTATTTT.

This clone was recorded only once. The gene calls are TRBV25-1 and TRBJ2-7, with D possibly matching TRBD1 (7 bases). The CDR3 extends over 15 amino acids. Trimming stripped 2 bases from V and 2 bases from J, with 13 bases between. CDR1 MGHDK and CDR2 SYGVNS come from the germline V gene. The CDR3: CASSERGRGAYEQYF. The DNA of the CDR3 is TGTGCCAGCAGTGAAAGAGGCAGGGGGGCCTACGAGCAGTACTTC.

This rearrangement joins TRBV27 to TRBJ2-6; D may be TRBD1 (6 bases). V lost 6 bases, J lost 4 bases, and 10 bases lay in between. This CDR3 has 14 residues. The germline CDR1 and CDR2 sequences are MNHEY and SMNVEV (reference sequence). CDR3 in amino acids: CASRGAAGANVLTF. CDR3 coding DNA: TGTGCCAGCAGGGGGGCTGCCGGGGCCAACGTCCTGACTTTC.

The J gene is TRBJ2-7, the V gene TRBV7-8, with D possibly being TRBD2 (6 bases). The germline CDR1 and CDR2 sequences are SGHVS and FQNEAQ. V was cut by 5 bases and J by 4 bases, with 9 bases left in between. This CDR3 is built from 12 residues. CDR3 protein: CASSPGGYEQYF. The CDR3 DNA sequence: TGTGCCAGCAGCCCCGGAGGGTACGAGCAGTACTTC.

This rearrangement joins TRBV4-3 to TRBJ2-7; D unclear. Germline V gene sequence: CDR1 LGHNA, CDR2 YSLEER. The CDR3 runs 14 residues. The V gene lost 1 base and the J gene lost 0 bases, with 7 bases spanning the gap. CDR3 amino acids: CASSQVDTSYEQYF. DNA for the CDR3: TGCGCCAGCAGCCAAGTTGACACCTCCTACGAGCAGTACTTC.